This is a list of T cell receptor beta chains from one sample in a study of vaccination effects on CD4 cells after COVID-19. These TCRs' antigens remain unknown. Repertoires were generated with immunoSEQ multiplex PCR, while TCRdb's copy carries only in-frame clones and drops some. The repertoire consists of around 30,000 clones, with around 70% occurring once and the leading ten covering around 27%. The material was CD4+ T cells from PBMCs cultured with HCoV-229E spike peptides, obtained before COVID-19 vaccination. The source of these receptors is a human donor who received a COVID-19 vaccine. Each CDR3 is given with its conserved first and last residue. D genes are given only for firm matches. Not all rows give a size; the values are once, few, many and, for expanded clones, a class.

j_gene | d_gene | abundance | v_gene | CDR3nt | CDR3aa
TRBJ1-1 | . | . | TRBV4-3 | TGCGCCAGCAGCCGAGAGCGTGGAGTGAACACTGAAGCTTTCTTT | CASSRERGVNTEAFF
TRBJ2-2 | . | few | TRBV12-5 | TGTGCTAGTGGTGACCGAAACACCGGGGAGCTGTTTTTT | CASGDRNTGELFF
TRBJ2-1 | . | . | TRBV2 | TGTGCCAGCACGGTGGCAGGGCGCAGGAATGAGCAGTTCTTC | CASTVAGRRNEQFF
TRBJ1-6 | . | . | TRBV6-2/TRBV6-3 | TGTGCCAGCAGTTACTGGGGCTCTACGGCCTCACCCCTCCACTTT | CASSYWGSTASPLHF
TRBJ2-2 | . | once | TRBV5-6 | TGTGCCAGCAGCCCCCCGGGAGATTTAGCTACCGGCGGGGAGCTGTTTTTT | CASSPPGDLATGGELFF
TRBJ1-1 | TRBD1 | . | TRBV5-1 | TGCGCCAGCAGCCGTAGACAGGGATTATTCGGCACTGAAGCTTTCTTT | CASSRRQGLFGTEAFF
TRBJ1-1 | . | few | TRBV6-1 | TGTGCCAGCAGTGAACTATGGAACACTGAAGCTTTCTTT | CASSELWNTEAFF
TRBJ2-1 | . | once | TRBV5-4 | TGTGCCAGCAAGGGAGCGTCTACCGTCGATGAGCAGTTCTTC | CASKGASTVDEQFF
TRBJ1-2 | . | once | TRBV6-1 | TGTGCCAGCAGTGAGGGTCAGGGTCGACTCAGTGGCTACACCTTC | CASSEGQGRLSGYTF
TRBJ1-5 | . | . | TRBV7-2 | TGTGCCAGCAGCTTAGTCAGGGATCAGCCCCAGCATTTT | CASSLVRDQPQHF
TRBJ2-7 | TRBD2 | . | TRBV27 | TGTGCCAGCGGGGGAGGGAATTCCTACGAGCAGTACTTC | CASGGGNSYEQYF
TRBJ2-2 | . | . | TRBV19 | TGTGCCAGTATCAGAGGAACCGGGGAGCTGTTTTTT | CASIRGTGELFF
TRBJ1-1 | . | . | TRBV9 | TGTGCCAGCAGCCCCCGGGAGATACGAGGGAACACTGAAGCTTTCTTT | CASSPREIRGNTEAFF
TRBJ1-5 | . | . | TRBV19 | TGTGCCAGCGACCGAGCCTCAAGCAATCAGCCCCAGCATTTT | CASDRASSNQPQHF
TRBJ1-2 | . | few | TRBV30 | TGTGCCTGGAACCGTGCCTATGGCTACACCTTC | CAWNRAYGYTF
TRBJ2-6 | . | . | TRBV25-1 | TGTGCCAGCAGTCTGCCGGGCTCTGGGGCCAACGTCCTGACTTTC | CASSLPGSGANVLTF
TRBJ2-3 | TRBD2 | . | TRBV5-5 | TGTGCCAGCAGCCAAGGACTAGCGCTTAGCACAGATACGCAGTATTTT | CASSQGLALSTDTQYF
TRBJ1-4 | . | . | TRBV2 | TGTGCCAGCAGTTCCAGTTTTGCAACTAATGAAAAACTGTTTTTT | CASSSSFATNEKLFF
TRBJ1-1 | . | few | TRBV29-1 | TGCAGCGTGAGGGGGACTGAAGCTTTCTTT | CSVRGTEAFF
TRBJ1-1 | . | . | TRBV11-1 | TGTGCCAGCAGCTTAGAGGGGGAGGGCACTGAAGCTTTCTTT | CASSLEGEGTEAFF
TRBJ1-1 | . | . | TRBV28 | TGTGCCAGCAGTTTGGACACCCCCTTTTTT | CASSLDTPFF
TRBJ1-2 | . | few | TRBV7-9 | TGTGCCAGCAGCCCCCGCACACGCCTCGCAGGAGGCTACACCTTC | CASSPRTRLAGGYTF
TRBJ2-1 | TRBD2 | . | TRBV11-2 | TGTGCCAGCAGCCACAGCGGGGCCTCCTACAATGAGCAGTTCTTC | CASSHSGASYNEQFF
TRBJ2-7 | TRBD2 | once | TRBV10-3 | TGTGCCACGGCCGGGAGTGTGGGCGGGGGAGGCGAGCAGTACTTC | CATAGSVGGGGEQYF
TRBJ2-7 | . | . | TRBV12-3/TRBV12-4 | TGTGCCAGCAGCTCAGGCTCCGCACGGCAGTACTTC | CASSSGSARQYF
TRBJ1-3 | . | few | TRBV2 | TGTGCCAGCAGTGAGTTAGCCTCTGGAAACACCATATATTTT | CASSELASGNTIYF
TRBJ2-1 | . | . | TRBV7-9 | TGTGCCAGCAGCTCCGCGGGGGCGAATGAGCAGTTCTTC | CASSSAGANEQFF
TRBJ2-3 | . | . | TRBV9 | TGTGCCAGCAGCGAAGGGGTCGGCACAGATACGCAGTATTTT | CASSEGVGTDTQYF
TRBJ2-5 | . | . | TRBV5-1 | TGCGCCAGCAGCTTTCGTAGACAACGCGAAGAGACCCAGTACTTC | CASSFRRQREETQYF
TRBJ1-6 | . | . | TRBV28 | TGTGCCAGCAGTTTGACAGGATATAATTCACCCCTCCACTTT | CASSLTGYNSPLHF
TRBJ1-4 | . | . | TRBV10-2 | TGCGCCAGCAGTGCGGGGGGGGTCGAAAAACTGTTTTTT | CASSAGGVEKLFF
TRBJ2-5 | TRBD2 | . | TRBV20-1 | TGCAGTGCTAGTGGAGGGGAGGCCAGGTACTTGACTAGCGGACAAGAGACCCAGTACTTC | CSASGGEARYLTSGQETQYF
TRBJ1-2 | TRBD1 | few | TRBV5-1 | TGCGCCAGCAGCGGACAGGGGAGAGACTATGGCTACACCTTC | CASSGQGRDYGYTF
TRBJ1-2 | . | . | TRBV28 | TGTGCCAGCAGTTCTTCCCTTTATGGCTACACCTTC | CASSSSLYGYTF
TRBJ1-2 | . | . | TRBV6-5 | TGTGCCAGCAGTCGGGAACGGGGGGTCTATGGCTACACCTTC | CASSRERGVYGYTF